The table lists the clone carrying this T cell receptor beta chain with a few counts. Antigen: not known. The V gene's germline CDR1 is SGDLS and CDR2 YYNGEE. The ends were cut back, 0 bases at V and 1 base at J, with 7 bases in the middle. This CDR3 region has 15 residues. Using quantitative 5'-RACE with molecular barcodes, the authors made TCR beta libraries. TCRdb reanalysed the 5' RACE reads using MiXCR and keeps one entry per CDR3 protein. This sample has about 480,000 distinct CDR3 sequences, with roughly 17% found just once. This sample stems from a study of CD8 T cells in ankylosing spondylitis. Study-wide findings and caveats: Typical of ankylosing spondylitis blood, it appeared, was a TCR beta motif of several highly homologous variants. Disease-associated clonotypes exhibited CD8+ identity and were relatively infrequent in peripheral blood. Significant enrichment of disease-linked clones was reportedly seen in matched ankylosing spondylitis synovial fluid.

This TCR was recovered from a male donor with ankylosing spondylitis. The source material was blood, either unsorted or a sorted T cell fraction (not recorded which). The chain links TRBV9 to TRBJ2-2; D might be TRBD1 (5 bases). The CDR3 here is CASSVVGQNTGELFF. CDR3 nucleotide sequence: TGTGCCAGCAGCGTAGTGGGGCAGAACACCGGGGAGCTGTTTTTT.